This TCR beta chain was documented in a study of CD8 T cells in ankylosing spondylitis. Overall study results and limits: Both synovial fluid and blood in reactive arthritis had previously been reported to carry some motif variants. A motif in TCR beta, a set of under 10 highly homologous variants, appeared characteristic of ankylosing spondylitis blood.

Ten or more counts support this clonotype. Its antigen is not identified. One entry per CDR3 protein results from TCRdb running MiXCR on the 5' RACE reads. The sample yields more than 250,000 distinct CDR3 sequences, 8% seen once. J lost 2 bases, V lost 2 bases, and 1 base had no gene match. This CDR3 has 13 residues. The germline V gene has CDR1 DFQATT and CDR2 SNEGSKA (reference sequence). Material for sequencing was blood, either unsorted or a sorted T cell fraction (not recorded which). This receptor was taken from a male donor with ankylosing spondylitis. The rearrangement links TRBV20-1 to TRBJ2-5; 8 nucleotides match TRBD2. The chain's CDR3 is CSARLAGQETQYF. Written as DNA, the CDR3 is TGCAGTGCTAGACTAGCGGGTCAAGAGACCCAGTACTTC.